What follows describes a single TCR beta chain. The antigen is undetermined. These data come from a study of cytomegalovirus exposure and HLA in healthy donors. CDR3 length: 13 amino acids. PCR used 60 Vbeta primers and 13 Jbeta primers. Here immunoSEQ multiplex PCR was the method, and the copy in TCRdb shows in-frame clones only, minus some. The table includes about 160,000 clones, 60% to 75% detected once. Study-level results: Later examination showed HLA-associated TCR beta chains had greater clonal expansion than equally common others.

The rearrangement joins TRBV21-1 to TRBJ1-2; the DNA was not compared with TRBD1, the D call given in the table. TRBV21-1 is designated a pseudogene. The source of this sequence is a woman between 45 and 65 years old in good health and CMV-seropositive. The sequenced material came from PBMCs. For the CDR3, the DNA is TGTGCCAGCAGCAACCGGACAGGACGAGGCTACACCTTC. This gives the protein CASSNRTGRGYTF.